The clone carrying this T cell receptor (beta chain) came up a few times. Sequencing used immunoSEQ multiplex PCR; TCRdb keeps in-frame clones, though not all of them. Of about 54,000 clones in the sample, roughly 91% were seen once. The entry originates in a study of blood T cell repertoires in COVID-19. On the study more broadly: PBMCs, B-cell-depleted T cells, or T cells were the source of the cDNA or gDNA that made up the material.

V lost 1 base, J lost 4 bases, and 10 bases stayed unmatched. The length of the CDR3 is 16 residues. The V gene's germline CDR1 is LGHDT and CDR2 YNNKEL (reference sequence). This TCR was recovered from a middle-aged man with active COVID-19. The source material was peripheral blood. The rearrangement joins TRBV3-1 (or the pseudogene TRBV3-2) to TRBJ2-7; 7 nucleotides align to TRBD1. The CDR3 sequence: CASSQVPADREYEQYF. CDR3 nucleotides: TGTGCCAGCAGCCAAGTCCCGGCCGACAGGGAGTACGAGCAGTACTTC.